A selection of T cell receptor beta chains follows, all from one sample in a study of T cells after yellow fever vaccination. From the 5' RACE reads, TCRdb called clonotypes with MiXCR, one entry per CDR3 protein. Among 100,000 to 150,000 distinct CDR3 sequences listed, around 7.4% were seen once. The sequenced sample was CD4+ T cells sorted from PBMCs, obtained roughly 10 days after the first yellow fever vaccination. These receptors all come from a man aged 18 to 29 who received the YFV17D yellow fever vaccine. The CDR3 runs from the conserved cysteine through the conserved F or W. The D gene is left open where the match is weak. A clone size is listed for some rows: how often the clone was seen (once, few, many), or a class if it is expanded.

TRBV18	TRBD2	many	TRBJ2-3	CASSPPGSGGTYTQYF	TGTGCCAGCTCACCACCGGGCAGCGGGGGGACCTATACGCAGTATTTT
TRBV6-5	TRBD1	many	TRBJ2-7	CASSSSDRGEQYF	TGTGCCAGCAGTTCAAGCGACAGGGGCGAGCAGTACTTC
TRBV29-1	TRBD1	-	TRBJ1-1	CSVLTGRWTEAFF	TGCAGCGTTCTGACAGGGCGTTGGACTGAAGCTTTCTTT
TRBV7-3	-	-	TRBJ2-1	CASSLSSGNYNEQFF	TGTGCCAGCAGCTTATCGTCAGGGAACTACAATGAGCAGTTCTTC
TRBV7-9	TRBD1	many	TRBJ1-5	CASSRGQGTQPQHF	TGTGCCAGCAGCCGAGGACAGGGGACTCAGCCCCAGCATTTT
TRBV27	-	many	TRBJ1-5	CASSLSSANQPQHF	TGTGCCAGCAGTTTATCATCGGCAAATCAGCCCCAGCATTTT
TRBV6-2/TRBV6-3	TRBD1	few	TRBJ2-2	CASRKTGATTGELFF	TGTGCCAGCAGAAAAACAGGGGCTACCACCGGGGAGCTGTTTTTT
TRBV5-6	-	-	TRBJ2-6	CASSVNRDSGANVLTF	TGTGCCAGCAGCGTGAACAGGGATTCTGGGGCCAACGTCCTGACTTTC
TRBV6-1	TRBD1	few	TRBJ1-2	CATTTGGRLYGYTF	TGTGCCACCACAACAGGGGGCCGCCTCTATGGCTACACCTTC
TRBV6-5	TRBD2	many	TRBJ2-3	CASSYSAAQRGGSDTQYF	TGTGCCAGCAGTTACTCCGCCGCTCAGCGGGGGGGCAGTGATACGCAGTATTTT
TRBV6-5	TRBD2	many	TRBJ2-7	CASSNWPWTSGGSYEQYF	TGTGCCAGCAGTAACTGGCCGTGGACTAGCGGGGGCTCCTACGAGCAGTACTTC
TRBV12-5	-	many	TRBJ2-7	CASGLDQGYSSYEQYF	TGTGCTAGTGGTTTGGATCAGGGATATAGCTCCTACGAGCAGTACTTC
TRBV5-6	-	-	TRBJ2-7	CASSLAQGGSYEQYF	TGTGCCAGCAGCTTGGCACAGGGAGGGTCCTACGAGCAGTACTTC
TRBV5-5	-	many	TRBJ2-3	CASSAGQDTQYF	TGTGCCAGCAGCGCTGGTCAAGATACGCAGTATTTT
TRBV5-8	-	few	TRBJ2-5	CASSFRSGVGETQYF	TGTGCCAGCAGCTTCAGGTCCGGGGTGGGGGAGACCCAGTACTTC
TRBV29-1	-	many	TRBJ1-1	CSARVTEAFF	TGCAGCGCCCGGGTCACTGAAGCTTTCTTT
TRBV7-9	TRBD2	-	TRBJ2-4	CASSFRTSDRENIQYF	TGTGCCAGCAGCTTTCGAACTAGCGATCGCGAAAACATTCAGTACTTC
TRBV5-6	-	-	TRBJ1-2	CASSPRPDDGYTF	TGTGCCAGCTCCCCCCGGCCGGACGATGGCTACACCTTC
TRBV6-1	-	many	TRBJ2-3	CASSSGVVPDTQYF	TGTGCCAGCAGCTCTGGGGTAGTACCAGATACGCAGTATTTT
TRBV27	TRBD2	-	TRBJ2-1	CASSSPTSGARDEQFF	TGTGCCAGCAGTTCCCCAACTAGCGGGGCACGTGATGAGCAGTTCTTC
TRBV28	-	many	TRBJ2-5	CASSPGFRETQYF	TGTGCCAGCAGCCCAGGGTTTCGAGAGACCCAGTACTTC
TRBV29-1	-	-	TRBJ2-3	CSAHFGADTQYF	TGCAGCGCCCATTTCGGGGCGGATACGCAGTATTTT
TRBV7-2	-	few	TRBJ2-4	CASSRPVGFIQYF	TGTGCCAGCAGCCGGCCGGTAGGGTTCATTCAGTACTTC
TRBV5-1	-	many	TRBJ2-5	CASRVAQETQYF	TGCGCCAGCAGGGTAGCGCAAGAGACCCAGTACTTC
TRBV20-1	-	-	TRBJ2-6	CSARDLRNSGANVLTF	TGCAGTGCTAGAGATTTACGGAACTCTGGGGCCAACGTCCTGACTTTC
TRBV30	-	-	TRBJ1-5	CAWSGQGNQPQHF	TGTGCCTGGAGTGGACAGGGCAATCAGCCCCAGCATTTT
TRBV7-2	-	many	TRBJ2-5	CASGDLGETQYF	TGTGCCAGCGGGGACCTTGGGGAGACCCAGTACTTC
TRBV7-2	TRBD2	-	TRBJ2-5	CASSLGLAKETQYF	TGTGCCAGCAGCTTAGGACTAGCCAAAGAGACCCAGTACTTC
TRBV5-1	-	many	TRBJ2-5	CASSSRAEETQYF	TGCGCCAGCAGCTCGAGGGCCGAAGAGACCCAGTACTTC
TRBV20-1	-	many	TRBJ1-1	CSASREGAEAFF	TGCAGTGCTAGCAGGGAAGGAGCTGAAGCTTTCTTT
TRBV7-8	TRBD2	few	TRBJ2-3	CASSPGEAGGWDTQYF	TGTGCCAGCAGCCCGGGGGAGGCGGGGGGGTGGGATACGCAGTATTTT
TRBV20-1	TRBD2	medium-sized	TRBJ2-5	CSARGLAGVETQYF	TGCAGTGCTAGAGGACTAGCGGGGGTAGAGACCCAGTACTTC
TRBV5-5	TRBD1	many	TRBJ1-3	CASSLAVGQGGNTIYF	TGTGCCAGCAGCTTGGCGGTCGGACAGGGAGGAAACACCATATATTTT